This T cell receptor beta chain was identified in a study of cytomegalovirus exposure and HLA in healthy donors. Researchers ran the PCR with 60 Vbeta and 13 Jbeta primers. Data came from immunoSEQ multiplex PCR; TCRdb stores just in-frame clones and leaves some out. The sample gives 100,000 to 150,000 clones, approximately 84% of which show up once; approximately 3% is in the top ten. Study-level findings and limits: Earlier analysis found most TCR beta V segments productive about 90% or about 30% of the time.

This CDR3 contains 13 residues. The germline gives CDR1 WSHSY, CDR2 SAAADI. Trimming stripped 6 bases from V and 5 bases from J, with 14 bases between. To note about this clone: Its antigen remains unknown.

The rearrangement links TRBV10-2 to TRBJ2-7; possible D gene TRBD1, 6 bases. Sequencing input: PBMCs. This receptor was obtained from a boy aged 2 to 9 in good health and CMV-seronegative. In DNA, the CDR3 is TGCGCCAGCAGGATCGACAGGATGGACGAGCAGTACTTC. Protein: CASRIDRMDEQYF.